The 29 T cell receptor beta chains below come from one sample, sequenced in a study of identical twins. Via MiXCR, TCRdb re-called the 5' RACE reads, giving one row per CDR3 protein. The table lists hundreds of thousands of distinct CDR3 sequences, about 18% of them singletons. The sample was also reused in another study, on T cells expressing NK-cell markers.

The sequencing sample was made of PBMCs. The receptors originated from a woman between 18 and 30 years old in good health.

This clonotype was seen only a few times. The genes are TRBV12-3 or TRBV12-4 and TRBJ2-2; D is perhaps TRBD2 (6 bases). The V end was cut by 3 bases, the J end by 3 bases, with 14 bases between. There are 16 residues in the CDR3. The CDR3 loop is CASSFYGSVDTGELFF. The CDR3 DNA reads TGTGCCAGCAGTTTTTACGGGAGCGTGGACACCGGGGAGCTGTTTTTT.

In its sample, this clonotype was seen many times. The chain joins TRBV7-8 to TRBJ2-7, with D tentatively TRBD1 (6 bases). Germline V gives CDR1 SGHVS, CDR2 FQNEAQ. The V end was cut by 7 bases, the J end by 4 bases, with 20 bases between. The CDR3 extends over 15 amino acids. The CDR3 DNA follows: TGTGCCAGCACGACGGGCCCCCAGGGGTCTTACGAGCAGTACTTC. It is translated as CASTTGPQGSYEQYF. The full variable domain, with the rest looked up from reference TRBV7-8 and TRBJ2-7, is GAGVSQSPRYKVAKRGQDVALRCDPISGHVSLFWYQQALGQGPEFLTYFQNEAQLDKSGLPSDRFFAERPEGSVSTLKIQRTQQEDSAVYLCASTTGPQGSYEQYFGPGTRLTVT.

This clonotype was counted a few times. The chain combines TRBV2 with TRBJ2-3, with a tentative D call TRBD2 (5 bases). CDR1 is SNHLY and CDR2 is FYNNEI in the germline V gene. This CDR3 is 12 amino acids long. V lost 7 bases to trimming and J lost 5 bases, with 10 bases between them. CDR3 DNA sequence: TGTGCCAGCACACGGGGAAGAGATACGCAGTATTTT. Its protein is CASTRGRDTQYF.

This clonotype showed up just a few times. The DNA of the CDR3 is TGTGCCAGCAGCTTGGCCCCGGCGGCCAATGAGCAGTTCTTC. It encodes CASSLAPAANEQFF. V usage is TRBV5-5 and J usage is TRBJ2-1; D call uncertain. The V end was cut by 0 bases, the J end by 6 bases, with 10 bases between. Germline CDR1 reads SGHKS; CDR2 reads YYEKEE (reference sequence). CDR3 length: 14 amino acids.

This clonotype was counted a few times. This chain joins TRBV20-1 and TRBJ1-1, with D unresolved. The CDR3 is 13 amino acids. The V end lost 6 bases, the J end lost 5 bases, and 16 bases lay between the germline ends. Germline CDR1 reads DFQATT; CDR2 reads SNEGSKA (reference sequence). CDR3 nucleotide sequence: TGCAGTGCCATGTTTGTTGTGTGGACTGAAGCTTTCTTT. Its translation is CSAMFVVWTEAFF.

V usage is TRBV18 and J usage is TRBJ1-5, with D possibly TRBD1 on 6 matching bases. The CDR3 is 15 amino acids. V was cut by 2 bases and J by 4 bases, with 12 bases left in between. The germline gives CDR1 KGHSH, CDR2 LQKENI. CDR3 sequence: CASSPSGAPNQPQHF. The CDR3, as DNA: TGTGCCAGCTCACCATCAGGGGCCCCTAATCAGCCCCAGCATTTT.

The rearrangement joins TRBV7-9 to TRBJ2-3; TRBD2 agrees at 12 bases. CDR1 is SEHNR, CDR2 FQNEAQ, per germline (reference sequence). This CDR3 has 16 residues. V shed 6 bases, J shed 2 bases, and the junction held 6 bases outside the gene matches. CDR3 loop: CASRELAGGATDTQYF. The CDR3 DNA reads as TGTGCCAGCAGAGAACTAGCGGGAGGAGCCACAGATACGCAGTATTTT. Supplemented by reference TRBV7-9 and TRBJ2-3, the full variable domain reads DTGVSQNPRHKITKRGQNVTFRCDPISEHNRLYWYRQTLGQGPEFLTYFQNEAQLEKSRLLSDRFSAERPKGSFSTLEIQRTEQGDSAMYLCASRELAGGATDTQYFGPGTRLTVL.

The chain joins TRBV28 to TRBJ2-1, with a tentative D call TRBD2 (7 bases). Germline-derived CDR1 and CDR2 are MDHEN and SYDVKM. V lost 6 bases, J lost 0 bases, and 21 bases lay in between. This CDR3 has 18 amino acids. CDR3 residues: CASSLPAGAVLSYNEQFF. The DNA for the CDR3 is TGTGCCAGCAGCCTCCCGGCGGGGGCCGTTCTCTCCTACAATGAGCAGTTCTTC.

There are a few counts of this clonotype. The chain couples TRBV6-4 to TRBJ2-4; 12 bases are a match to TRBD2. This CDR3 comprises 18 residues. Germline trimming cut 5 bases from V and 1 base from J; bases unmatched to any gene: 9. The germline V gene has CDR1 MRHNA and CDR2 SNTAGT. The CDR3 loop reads CASSSSGRAFLAKNIQYF. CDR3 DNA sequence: TGTGCCAGCAGTTCTAGCGGGAGGGCCTTCCTCGCCAAAAACATTCAGTACTTC.

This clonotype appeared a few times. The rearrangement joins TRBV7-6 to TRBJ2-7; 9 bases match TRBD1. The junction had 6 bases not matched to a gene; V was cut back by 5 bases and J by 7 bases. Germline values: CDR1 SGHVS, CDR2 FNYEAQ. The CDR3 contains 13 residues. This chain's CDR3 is CASSGDRVREQYF. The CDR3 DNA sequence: TGTGCCAGCAGCGGGGACAGGGTGAGGGAGCAGTACTTC. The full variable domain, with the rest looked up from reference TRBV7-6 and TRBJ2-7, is GAGVSQSPRYKVTKRGQDVALRCDPISGHVSLYWYRQALGQGPEFLTYFNYEAQQDKSGLPNDRFSAERPEGSISTLTIQRTEQRDSAMYRCASSGDRVREQYFGPGTRLTVT.

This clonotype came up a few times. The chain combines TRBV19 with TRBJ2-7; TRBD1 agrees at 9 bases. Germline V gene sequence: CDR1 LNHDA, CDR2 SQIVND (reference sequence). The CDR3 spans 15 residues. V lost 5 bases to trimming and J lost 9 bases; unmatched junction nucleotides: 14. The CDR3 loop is CASSLVGQGGTGQYF. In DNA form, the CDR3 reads TGTGCCAGTAGTTTGGTGGGACAGGGAGGAACTGGGCAGTACTTC.

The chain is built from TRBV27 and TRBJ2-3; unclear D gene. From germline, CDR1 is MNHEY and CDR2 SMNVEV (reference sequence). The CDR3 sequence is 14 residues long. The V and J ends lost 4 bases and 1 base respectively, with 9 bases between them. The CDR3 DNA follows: TGTGCCAGCAGTTCCCCTTTTGGCACAGATACGCAGTATTTT. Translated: CASSSPFGTDTQYF.

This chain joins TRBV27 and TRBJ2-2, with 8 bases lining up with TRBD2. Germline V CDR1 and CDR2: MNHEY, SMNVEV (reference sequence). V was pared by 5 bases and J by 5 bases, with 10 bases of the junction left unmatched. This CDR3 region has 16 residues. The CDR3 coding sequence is TGTGCCAGCAGTCCCCTCCCGGGGGGGGGGACCGGGGAGCTGTTTTTT. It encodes CASSPLPGGGTGELFF.

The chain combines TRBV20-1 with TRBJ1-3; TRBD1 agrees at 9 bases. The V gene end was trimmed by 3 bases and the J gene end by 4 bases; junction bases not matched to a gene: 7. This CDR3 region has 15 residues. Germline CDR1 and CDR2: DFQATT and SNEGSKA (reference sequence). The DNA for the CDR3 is TGCAGTGCTAGGGGTACAGGGGGCGGGGGAAACACCATATATTTT. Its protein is CSARGTGGGGNTIYF.

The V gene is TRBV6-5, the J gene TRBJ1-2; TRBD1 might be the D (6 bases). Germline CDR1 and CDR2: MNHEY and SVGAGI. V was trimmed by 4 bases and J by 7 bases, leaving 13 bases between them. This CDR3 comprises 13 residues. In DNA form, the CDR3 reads TGTGCCAGCAGTTCCTTAAGAGGGGGTGGCTACACCTTC. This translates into CASSSLRGGGYTF.

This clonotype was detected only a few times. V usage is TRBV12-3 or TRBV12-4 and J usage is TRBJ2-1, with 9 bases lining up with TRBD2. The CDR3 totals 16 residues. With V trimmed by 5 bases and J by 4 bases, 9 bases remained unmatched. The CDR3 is CASSRGGAAGYNEQFF. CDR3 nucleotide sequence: TGTGCCAGCAGTCGCGGGGGGGCAGCGGGATACAATGAGCAGTTCTTC.

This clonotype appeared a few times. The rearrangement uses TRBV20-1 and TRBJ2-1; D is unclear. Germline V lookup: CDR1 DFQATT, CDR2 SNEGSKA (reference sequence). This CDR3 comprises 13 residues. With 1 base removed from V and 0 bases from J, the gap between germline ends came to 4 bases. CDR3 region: CSARVPSYNEQFF. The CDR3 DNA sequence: TGCAGTGCTAGAGTCCCCTCCTACAATGAGCAGTTCTTC.

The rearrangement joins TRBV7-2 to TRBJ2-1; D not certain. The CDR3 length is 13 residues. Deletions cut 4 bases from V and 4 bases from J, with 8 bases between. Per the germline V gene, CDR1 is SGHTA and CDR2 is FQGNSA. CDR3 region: CASSSVGYNEQFF. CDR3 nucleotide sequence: TGTGCCAGCAGCTCGGTTGGATACAATGAGCAGTTCTTC.

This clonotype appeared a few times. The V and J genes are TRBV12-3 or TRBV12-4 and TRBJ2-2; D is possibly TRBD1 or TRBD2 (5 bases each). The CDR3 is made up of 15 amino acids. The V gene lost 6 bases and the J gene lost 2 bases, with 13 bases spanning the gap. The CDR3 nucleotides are TGTGCCAGCAGGTGGGGGAAAGCTAACACCGGGGAGCTGTTTTTT. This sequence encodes CASRWGKANTGELFF.

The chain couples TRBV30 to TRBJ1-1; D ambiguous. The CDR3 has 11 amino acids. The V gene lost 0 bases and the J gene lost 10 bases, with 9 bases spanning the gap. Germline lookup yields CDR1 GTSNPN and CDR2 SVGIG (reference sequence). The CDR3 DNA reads TGTGCCTGGAGTGTACGGTTCTTAGCTTTCTTT. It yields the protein CAWSVRFLAFF.

In DNA form, the CDR3 reads TGCGCCAGCAGCTTGGCCAAGGGTTACGGGGGGGAGTACACAGATACGCAGTATTTT. This sequence encodes CASSLAKGYGGEYTDTQYF. The chain recombines TRBV5-1 with TRBJ2-3, with TRBD2 matching over 8 bases. The CDR3 extends over 19 amino acids. Looked up from germline, CDR1 is SGHRS and CDR2 is YFSETQ. V shed 0 bases and J 2 bases; nucleotides not matched to a gene: 14. The full variable domain, in which reference TRBV5-1 and TRBJ2-3 provide the parts outside the CDR3, is KAGVTQTPRYLIKTRGQQVTLSCSPISGHRSVSWYQQTPGQGLQFLFEYFSETQRNKGNFPGRFSGRQFSNSRSEMNVSTLELGDSALYLCASSLAKGYGGEYTDTQYFGPGTRLTVL.

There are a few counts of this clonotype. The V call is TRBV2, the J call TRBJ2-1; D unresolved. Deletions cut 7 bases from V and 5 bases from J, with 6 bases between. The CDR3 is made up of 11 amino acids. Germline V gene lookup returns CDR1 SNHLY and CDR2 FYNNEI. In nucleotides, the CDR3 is TGTGCCAGCACCAGCAACAATGAGCAGTTCTTC. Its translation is CASTSNNEQFF.

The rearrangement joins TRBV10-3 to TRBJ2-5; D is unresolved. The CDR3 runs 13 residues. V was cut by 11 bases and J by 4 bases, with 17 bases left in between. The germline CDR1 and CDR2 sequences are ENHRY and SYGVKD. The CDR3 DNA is TGTGCCGCCAGTTCCGGTGTTGGAGAGACCCAGTACTTC. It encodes CAASSGVGETQYF.

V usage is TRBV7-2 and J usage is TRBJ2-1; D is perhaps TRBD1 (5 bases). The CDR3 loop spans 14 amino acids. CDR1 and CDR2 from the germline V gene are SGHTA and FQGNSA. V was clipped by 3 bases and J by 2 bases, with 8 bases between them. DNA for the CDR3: TGTGCCAGCAGCTTTTTAGGGGCCTACAATGAGCAGTTCTTC. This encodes CASSFLGAYNEQFF.

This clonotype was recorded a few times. Written as DNA, the CDR3 is TGTGCCTGGGATCCGGGACGGCGGAACACTGAAGCTTTCTTT. Amino acid sequence: CAWDPGRRNTEAFF. This rearrangement joins TRBV30 to TRBJ1-1; D might be TRBD1 (5 bases). From germline, CDR1 is GTSNPN and CDR2 SVGIG (reference sequence). This CDR3 region has 14 residues. V lost 5 bases to trimming and J lost 1 base, with 14 bases between them.

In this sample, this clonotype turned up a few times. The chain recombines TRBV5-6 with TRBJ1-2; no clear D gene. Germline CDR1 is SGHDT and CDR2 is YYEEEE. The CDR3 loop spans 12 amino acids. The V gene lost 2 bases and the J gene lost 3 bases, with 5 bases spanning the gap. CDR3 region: CASSFNDYGYTF. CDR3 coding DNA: TGTGCCAGCAGCTTTAATGACTATGGCTACACCTTC.

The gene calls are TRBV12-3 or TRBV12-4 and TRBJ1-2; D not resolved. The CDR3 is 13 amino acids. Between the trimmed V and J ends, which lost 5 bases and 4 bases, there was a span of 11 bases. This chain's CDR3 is CASSEGRRYGYTF. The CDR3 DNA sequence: TGTGCCAGCAGTGAAGGGCGCCGCTATGGCTACACCTTC.

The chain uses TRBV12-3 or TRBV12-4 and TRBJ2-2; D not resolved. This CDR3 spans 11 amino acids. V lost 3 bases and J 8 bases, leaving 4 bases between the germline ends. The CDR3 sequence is CASSLWGELFF. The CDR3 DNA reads TGTGCCAGCAGTTTGTGGGGGGAGCTGTTTTTT.

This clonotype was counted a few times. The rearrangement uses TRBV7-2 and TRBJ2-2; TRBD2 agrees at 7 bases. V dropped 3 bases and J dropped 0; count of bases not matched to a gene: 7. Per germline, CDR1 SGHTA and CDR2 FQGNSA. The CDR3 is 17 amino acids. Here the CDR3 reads CASSFGSGLANTGELFF. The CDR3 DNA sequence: TGTGCCAGCAGCTTTGGTAGCGGGTTGGCGAACACCGGGGAGCTGTTTTTT.